The rows below give T cell receptor beta chains drawn from one sample of a study of T cell responses to AZD1222 COVID-19 vaccine. Profiling relied on immunoSEQ multiplex PCR, and the TCRdb table lists in-frame clones only, not all of them. The table has 100,000 to 150,000 clones, 88% seen once. The sequencing here drew on peripheral blood, taken on day 0 of MenACWY control vaccination. These receptors all come from an adult in good health. Both conserved end residues are part of each CDR3. The order of the fields is V gene, clone size, D gene, J gene, CDR3 DNA, CDR3 protein. D genes are given only for firm matches. Some rows mark clone size as missing; the rest say once, few, many or name a class of expanded clone.

V: TRBV3-1/TRBV3-2
size: -
D: -
J: TRBJ2-7
DNA: TGTGCCAGCAGCCGCCGGGGGGCCGAGCAGTACTTC
CDR3: CASSRRGAEQYF

V: TRBV5-1
size: once
D: -
J: TRBJ2-1
DNA: TGCGCCAGCAGGTACGGGGGCAATGAGCAGTTCTTC
CDR3: CASRYGGNEQFF

V: TRBV7-2
size: once
D: -
J: TRBJ2-1
DNA: TGTGCCAGCAGCTTAGATGTCCGGGAGCAGTTCTTC
CDR3: CASSLDVREQFF

V: TRBV11-2
size: once
D: -
J: TRBJ2-2
DNA: TGTGCCAGCAGCTCACGGTGGCGGGACAACACCGGGGAGCTGTTTTTT
CDR3: CASSSRWRDNTGELFF

V: TRBV5-1
size: few
D: -
J: TRBJ2-7
DNA: TGCGCCAGCAGCTTGGAGGGGGGGAACTACGAGCAGTACTTC
CDR3: CASSLEGGNYEQYF

V: TRBV5-1
size: few
D: TRBD1
J: TRBJ1-2
DNA: TGCGCCAGCAGCTTGGTGTCTAAGGGACAGGGGGCAGTGGACACCTTC
CDR3: CASSLVSKGQGAVDTF

V: TRBV2
size: -
D: -
J: TRBJ2-7
DNA: TGTGCCAGCGATTCGAGGCTTACCTACGAGCAGTACTTC
CDR3: CASDSRLTYEQYF

V: TRBV3-1/TRBV3-2
size: -
D: TRBD2
J: TRBJ2-7
DNA: TGTGCCAGCAGCCAAGCTAGCGGGAGTTCCTACGAGCAGTACTTC
CDR3: CASSQASGSSYEQYF

V: TRBV6-5
size: -
D: -
J: TRBJ2-7
DNA: TGTGCCACCATTCCTGCTCCTTTCTACGAGCAGTACTTC
CDR3: CATIPAPFYEQYF

V: TRBV28
size: -
D: TRBD1
J: TRBJ1-5
DNA: TGTGCCAGCAGTTTGTGGGGAGGGACAGGAAATCAGCCCCAGCATTTT
CDR3: CASSLWGGTGNQPQHF

V: TRBV30
size: -
D: -
J: TRBJ2-3
DNA: TGTGCCTGGAGTGTACTCGCGAGTTGGACAGATACGCAGTATTTT
CDR3: CAWSVLASWTDTQYF

V: TRBV21-1
size: -
D: -
J: TRBJ2-2
DNA: TGTGCCAGCAGCAAAGCCGGGGGGTGGCTAGCGAGAATTACCGGGGAGCTGTTTTTT
CDR3: CASSKAGGWLARITGELFF

V: TRBV13
size: -
D: -
J: TRBJ2-7
DNA: TGTGCCAGCAGCTTAGTAACAGAGACTACCTACGAGCAGTACTTC
CDR3: CASSLVTETTYEQYF

V: TRBV10-3
size: -
D: -
J: TRBJ1-5
DNA: TGTGCCATCAGTGGAAGGGACCCATCGCATCAGCCCCAGCATTTT
CDR3: CAISGRDPSHQPQHF

V: TRBV3-1/TRBV3-2
size: -
D: -
J: TRBJ2-6
DNA: TGTGCCAGCAGCCAACCAGGGGTCTCTGGGGCCAACGTCCTGACTTTC
CDR3: CASSQPGVSGANVLTF

V: TRBV3-1/TRBV3-2
size: -
D: -
J: TRBJ1-2
DNA: TGTGCCAGCAGCCAAGACAGCTACTATGGCTACACCTTC
CDR3: CASSQDSYYGYTF

V: TRBV11-2
size: -
D: -
J: TRBJ2-3
DNA: TGTGCCAGCAGACCCGCCGGACACAGCACAGATACGCAGTATTTT
CDR3: CASRPAGHSTDTQYF

V: TRBV19
size: once
D: -
J: TRBJ1-2
DNA: TGTGCCAGTAGCCCTTTTGACTATGGCTACACCTTC
CDR3: CASSPFDYGYTF

V: TRBV7-6
size: -
D: -
J: TRBJ1-2
DNA: TGTGCCAGCAGCTTAAGTTACAGGGCAAAAAACTATGGCTACACCTTC
CDR3: CASSLSYRAKNYGYTF

V: TRBV10-1
size: -
D: TRBD1
J: TRBJ2-7
DNA: TGCGCCAGCAGTTTGGCAGGGGGCCCCTACGAGCAGTACTTC
CDR3: CASSLAGGPYEQYF

V: TRBV28
size: -
D: -
J: TRBJ2-7
DNA: TGTGCCAGCGGTCGTTACGAGCAGTACTTC
CDR3: CASGRYEQYF

V: TRBV5-4
size: once
D: TRBD1
J: TRBJ2-3
DNA: TGTGCCAGCAGCCTCCGGGACAGGGCCACAGATACGCAGTATTTT
CDR3: CASSLRDRATDTQYF

V: TRBV9
size: -
D: -
J: TRBJ2-7
DNA: TGTGCCAGCAGCGTAGCAGCCTCACCCTACGAGCAGTACTTC
CDR3: CASSVAASPYEQYF

V: TRBV28
size: -
D: -
J: TRBJ1-2
DNA: TGTGCCGCCGGCGGCCGGGGCTACACCTTC
CDR3: CAAGGRGYTF

V: TRBV24-1
size: -
D: -
J: TRBJ2-3
DNA: TGTGCCACCAGTGGTAGAACCAAAGATACGCAGTATTTT
CDR3: CATSGRTKDTQYF

V: TRBV2
size: -
D: -
J: TRBJ2-4
DNA: TGTGCCAGCAGAGGAACAGGGTTGGACATTCAGTACTTC
CDR3: CASRGTGLDIQYF

V: TRBV16
size: -
D: -
J: TRBJ1-5
DNA: TGTGCCAGCAGCCAATCGGCTGGGAATCAGCCCCAGCATTTT
CDR3: CASSQSAGNQPQHF

V: TRBV28
size: -
D: -
J: TRBJ1-5
DNA: TGTGCCAGCAGTTTACTGTCCAGTGTCAATCAGCCCCAGCATTTT
CDR3: CASSLLSSVNQPQHF